Reported below is one T cell receptor beta chain. The record originates from a study of blood T cell repertoires in COVID-19. Some clones are missing from TCRdb's copy, which holds only in-frame ones; the method was immunoSEQ multiplex PCR. The data contain roughly 200,000 clones, 75% to 90% of them singletons. Between the trimmed V and J ends, which lost 1 base and 0 bases, there was a span of 10 bases. This CDR3 region has 15 residues. From germline, CDR1 is LGHDT and CDR2 YNNKEL (reference sequence). Material for sequencing was PBMCs or T cells enriched from blood (not recorded which). The clonotype comes from a woman aged 35 to 49 with acute COVID-19. The chain uses TRBV3-1 (or the pseudogene TRBV3-2) and TRBJ2-7; D is perhaps TRBD2 (5 bases). Here the CDR3 reads CASSQGPGSSYEQYF. The CDR3 nucleotides read TGTGCCAGCAGCCAAGGCCCGGGAAGCTCCTACGAGCAGTACTTC.